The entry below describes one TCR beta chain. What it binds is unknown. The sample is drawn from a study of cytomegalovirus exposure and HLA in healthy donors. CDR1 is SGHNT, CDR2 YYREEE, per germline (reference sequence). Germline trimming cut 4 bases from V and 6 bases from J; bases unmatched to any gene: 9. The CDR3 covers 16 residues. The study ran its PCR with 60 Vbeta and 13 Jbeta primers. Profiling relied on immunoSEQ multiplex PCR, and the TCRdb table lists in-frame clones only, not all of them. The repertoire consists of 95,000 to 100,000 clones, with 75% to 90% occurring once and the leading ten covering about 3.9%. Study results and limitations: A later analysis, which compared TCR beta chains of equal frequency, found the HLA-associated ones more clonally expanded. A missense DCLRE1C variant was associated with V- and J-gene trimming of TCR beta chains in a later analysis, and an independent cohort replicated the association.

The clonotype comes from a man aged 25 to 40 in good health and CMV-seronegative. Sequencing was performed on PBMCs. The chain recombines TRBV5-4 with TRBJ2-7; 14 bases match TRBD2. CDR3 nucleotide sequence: TGTGCCAGCAGCACCGGGACTAGCGGGAGAAATAGCGAGCAGTACTTC. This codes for CASSTGTSGRNSEQYF.